This T cell receptor beta chain was captured in a study of blood T cell repertoires in COVID-19. Overall study: Cohort 3 donors were reported recovered after two negative PCRs, clearance, or symptom resolution. The United States, Italy and Spain were the sources of the acute and convalescent COVID-19 samples. The cDNA or gDNA used as material had been derived from T cells, B-cell-depleted T cells, or PBMCs.

This clone was seen only once. Source study methods: Estimates of nucleated cell counts were drawn from the amplification of reference gene primers. Some clones are missing from TCRdb's copy, which holds only in-frame ones; the method was immunoSEQ multiplex PCR. V, J and clone size derive from that table, while D and trimming were established from the DNA sequence. The sample includes some 160,000 clones, less than 80% of them seen just once. Deletions cut 4 bases from V and 2 bases from J, with 12 bases between. The CDR3 contains 14 residues. The germline gives CDR1 SGHRS, CDR2 YFSETQ. V and J are TRBV5-1 and TRBJ2-5; possible D gene TRBD2, 6 bases. This clonotype was obtained from a woman in her seventies in a cohort exposed to, infected with or recovered from COVID-19 (not recorded which). The sequencing input was PBMCs or T cells enriched from blood (not recorded which). This CDR3 reads CASSPTSVQETQYF. CDR3 nucleotides: TGCGCCAGCAGCCCGACTAGTGTTCAAGAGACCCAGTACTTC. The variable domain in full, completed from reference TRBV5-1 and TRBJ2-5, reads KAGVTQTPRYLIKTRGQQVTLSCSPISGHRSVSWYQQTPGQGLQFLFEYFSETQRNKGNFPGRFSGRQFSNSRSEMNVSTLELGDSALYLCASSPTSVQETQYFGPGTRLLVL.